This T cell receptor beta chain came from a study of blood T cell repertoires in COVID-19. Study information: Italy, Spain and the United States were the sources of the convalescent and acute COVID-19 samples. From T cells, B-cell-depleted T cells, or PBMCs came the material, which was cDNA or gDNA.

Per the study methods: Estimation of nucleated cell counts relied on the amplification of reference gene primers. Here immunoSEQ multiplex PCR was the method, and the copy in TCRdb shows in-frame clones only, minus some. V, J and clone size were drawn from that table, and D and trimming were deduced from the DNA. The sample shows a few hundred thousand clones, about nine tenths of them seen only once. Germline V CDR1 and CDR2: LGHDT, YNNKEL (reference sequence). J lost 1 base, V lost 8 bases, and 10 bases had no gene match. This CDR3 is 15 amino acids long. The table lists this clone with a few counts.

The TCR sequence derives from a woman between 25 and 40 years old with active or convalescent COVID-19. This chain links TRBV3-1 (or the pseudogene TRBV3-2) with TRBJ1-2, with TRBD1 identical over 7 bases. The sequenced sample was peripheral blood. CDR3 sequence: CASAPLQGYNYGYTF. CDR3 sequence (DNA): TGTGCCAGCGCACCGTTACAGGGGTATAACTATGGCTACACCTTC.